Following are 22 T cell receptor beta chains from one sample sequenced in a study of T cells in Graves' hyperthyroidism and ophthalmopathy (dated by TCRdb to the late 2010s). Libraries were made using multiplex PCR. The listed sequencing device is Illumina HiSeq 2000. The TCR beta CDR3 regions were amplified from RNA transcripts. The first round of RT-PCR for the TCR CDR3 was performed with the HTBI primer set and the Qiagen OneStep RT-PCR kit. TCRdb passed the public sequencing reads through fastp at Q25 and MiXCR, retaining productive beta sequences. Rows matching on CDR3 protein sequence are summarized as one entry with the most common DNA and genes. The sample table shows approximately 380,000 distinct CDR3 sequences, and approximately 17% are seen once. Together, the top ten hold 35% to 45% of the sample. Material: blood. The receptors stem from a man aged 18 to 30 with Graves' ophthalmopathy.

This clonotype was observed at least ten times. The chain has TRBV7-8 and TRBJ1-1; D unclear. This CDR3 contains 12 residues. CDR1 SGHVS and CDR2 FQNEAQ come from the germline V gene. V gave up 2 bases and J gave up 5 bases, with 6 bases separating them. This CDR3 reads CASSLLRTEAFF. CDR3 DNA: TGTGCCAGCAGCTTACTCCGGACTGAAGCTTTCTTT.

Only a few counts were recorded for this clonotype. V usage is TRBV5-4 and J usage is TRBJ1-2; 7 bases line up with TRBD1. Germline V CDR1 and CDR2: SGHNT, YYREEE (reference sequence). The CDR3 loop spans 14 amino acids. Losses at the gene ends were 5 bases for V and 4 bases for J; bases not matched to a gene: 8. This CDR3 reads CASRTGTAVYGYTF. The CDR3, as DNA: TGTGCCAGCAGAACCGGGACAGCGGTCTATGGCTACACCTTC.

CDR3 sequence (DNA): TGTGCCAGCAGTTCCACCACGGACATTCAGTACTTC. It yields the protein CASSSTTDIQYF. The V gene is TRBV6-2 or TRBV6-3, the J gene TRBJ2-4; D unclear. Per the germline V gene, CDR1 is MNHEY and CDR2 is SVGEGT. V was cut by 4 bases and J by 8 bases, with 9 bases left in between. The CDR3 extends over 12 amino acids.

In its sample, this clonotype was seen many times. The rearrangement links TRBV18 to TRBJ2-5; D gene uncertain. Germline CDR1 is KGHSH and CDR2 is LQKENI. The CDR3 spans 13 residues. The V end was cut by 2 bases, the J end by 2 bases, with 6 bases between. The DNA for the CDR3 is TGTGCCAGCTCACCAAGGTCGCAAGAGACCCAGTACTTC. Translated: CASSPRSQETQYF.

This clonotype was seen repeatedly, ten times or more. The rearrangement links TRBV7-3 to TRBJ2-1; D possibly uses TRBD1 or TRBD2 (5 bases each). V gave up 1 base and J gave up 1 base, with 11 bases separating them. Germline V gene lookup returns CDR1 SGHTA and CDR2 FQGTGA. The CDR3 runs 16 residues. CDR3 amino acids: CASSLKRWGSYNEQFF. The CDR3 DNA reads TGTGCCAGCAGCTTAAAGCGGTGGGGGTCCTACAATGAGCAGTTCTTC. The full variable domain, completed using reference TRBV7-3 and TRBJ2-1, is GAGVSQTPSNKVTEKGKYVELRCDPISGHTALYWYRQSLGQGPEFLIYFQGTGAADDSGLPNDRFFAVRPEGSVSTLKIQRTERGDSAVYLCASSLKRWGSYNEQFFGPGTRLTVL.

The rearrangement links TRBV7-9 to TRBJ2-3, with D unclear. Germline V gene lookup returns CDR1 SEHNR and CDR2 FQNEAQ (reference sequence). Trimming pared 2 bases from V and 2 bases from J, leaving 11 bases between. The CDR3 sequence is 15 residues long. CDR3 in DNA: TGTGCCAGCAGCTTATTGGTCAGCATCACAGATACGCAGTATTTT. Protein: CASSLLVSITDTQYF.

This clonotype was detected only a few times. This rearrangement joins TRBV5-1 to TRBJ2-7; D perhaps matches TRBD2 (5 bases). This CDR3 has 15 residues. Deletions cut 4 bases from V and 5 bases from J, with 19 bases between. Germline loops: CDR1 SGHRS, CDR2 YFSETQ. CDR3 protein: CASSRGSSTVDEQYF. CDR3 bases: TGCGCCAGCAGCCGAGGGTCATCAACCGTCGACGAGCAGTACTTC.

V usage is TRBV14 and J usage is TRBJ2-7; perhaps TRBD1 as D (6 bases). The CDR3 has 14 residues. The germline gives CDR1 SGHDN, CDR2 FVKESK. V gave up 6 bases and J gave up 2 bases, with 14 bases separating them. CDR3 in amino acids: CASSLEAGAYEQYF. CDR3 bases: TGTGCCAGCAGTTTGGAAGCAGGGGCCTACGAGCAGTACTTC.

The chain carries TRBV15 and TRBJ2-1, with D possibly TRBD2 on 5 matching bases. V shed 2 bases and J shed 6 bases, with 5 bases lying between them. In germline, CDR1 is LNHNV, CDR2 YYDKDF (reference sequence). The length of the CDR3 is 12 residues. The CDR3: CATSRRGNEQFF. CDR3 bases: TGTGCCACCAGCAGACGGGGCAATGAGCAGTTCTTC. Combining the CDR3 with reference TRBV15 and TRBJ2-1 gives the whole variable domain DAMVIQNPRYQVTQFGKPVTLSCSQTLNHNVMYWYQQKSSQAPKLLFHYYDKDFNNEADTPDNFQSRRPNTSFCFLDIRSPGLGDTAMYLCATSRRGNEQFFGPGTRLTVL.

The rearrangement links TRBV10-3 to TRBJ2-7; 7 bases align to TRBD2. Germline trimming cut 8 bases from V and 4 bases from J; bases unmatched to any gene: 2. CDR1 ENHRY and CDR2 SYGVKD come from the germline V gene. The CDR3 is 11 residues long. CDR3 region: CAIAGEYEQYF. CDR3 DNA: TGTGCCATCGCGGGAGAATACGAGCAGTACTTC.

This clonotype came up many times. The chain couples TRBV18 to TRBJ1-1; weak D call: TRBD1 (5 bases). The CDR3 has 13 residues. Looked up from germline, CDR1 is KGHSH and CDR2 is LQKENI. V shed 2 bases and J shed 3 bases, with 7 bases lying between them. The CDR3 sequence is CASSPLGDTEAFF. The CDR3 coding sequence is TGTGCCAGCTCACCATTGGGGGACACTGAAGCTTTCTTT.

The chain employs TRBV2 and TRBJ1-2; 8 bases line up with TRBD1. V lost 8 bases and J lost 4; bases outside the gene matches: 9. The CDR3 spans 14 residues. Germline CDR1 SNHLY, CDR2 FYNNEI. The CDR3 coding sequence is TGTGCCAGCGAGGAACAGGGGGGTTTCTATGGCTACACCTTC. Translation: CASEEQGGFYGYTF.

This clonotype was seen a handful of times. The chain links TRBV13 to TRBJ1-2, with D uncertain. CDR1 is PRHDT, CDR2 FYEKMQ, per germline (reference sequence). V was trimmed by 8 bases and J by 13 bases, leaving 17 bases between them. The CDR3 is 11 residues long. CDR3 coding DNA: TGTGCCAGCGGCCCCAACCCGGGAAGCACCTTC. It translates to CASGPNPGSTF.

Ten or more counts support this clonotype. The chain is built from TRBV3-1 and TRBJ2-2, with unresolved D. The germline V and J ends were trimmed by 0 bases and 5 bases, with 10 bases remaining between them. Germline CDR1 is LGHDT and CDR2 is YNNKEL (reference sequence). This CDR3 has 15 residues. CDR3 in DNA: TGTGCCAGCAGCCAAGATCTTATGGGAACCGGGGAGCTGTTTTTT. Encoded protein: CASSQDLMGTGELFF.

V gene TRBV28 combines with J gene TRBJ2-7, with 7 bases fitting TRBD1. With V trimmed by 8 bases and J by 3 bases, 4 bases remained unmatched. The CDR3 is 12 amino acids. Germline V gives CDR1 MDHEN, CDR2 SYDVKM. The CDR3 DNA sequence: TGTGCCAGCGTCCGGGACAGCTACGAGCAGTACTTC. Protein sequence: CASVRDSYEQYF.

This clonotype was recorded at least ten times. V is TRBV12-3 or TRBV12-4 and J is TRBJ2-5; D is perhaps TRBD1 or TRBD2 (5 bases each). The CDR3 contains 13 residues. V lost 6 bases and J 2 bases, leaving 10 bases between the germline ends. This CDR3 is CASSPREQETQYF. Written as DNA, the CDR3 is TGTGCCAGCAGCCCCAGGGAGCAAGAGACCCAGTACTTC.

V and J are TRBV24-1 and TRBJ2-2; no definite D call. Germline V CDR1 and CDR2: KGHDR, SFDVKD. The ends were cut back, 1 base at V and 1 base at J, with 9 bases in the middle. The CDR3 runs to 16 residues. This chain's CDR3 is CATSDFRQENTGELFF. The DNA for the CDR3 is TGTGCCACCAGTGATTTCCGGCAGGAGAACACCGGGGAGCTGTTTTTT.

The table lists this clonotype with many counts. The chain links TRBV6-1 to TRBJ1-1; TRBD1 matches 9 bases. The CDR3 loop spans 15 amino acids. Germline values: CDR1 MNHNS, CDR2 SASEGT. The trim removed 7 bases at V and 1 base at J, leaving 7 bases unmatched. In nucleotides, the CDR3 is TGTGCCAGCACAGGACAGGGGCTGCCGAACACTGAAGCTTTCTTT. Translation: CASTGQGLPNTEAFF.

Comment on this clonotype: With a much larger clone just one base away, this may be a read error. The chain links TRBV5-5 to TRBJ1-3; D unclear. CDR1 SGHKS and CDR2 YYEKEE come from the germline V gene (reference sequence). The CDR3 runs to 13 residues. V lost 4 bases and J 2 bases, leaving 7 bases between the germline ends. The CDR3 DNA is TGTGCCAGCAGCACCCGGACTGGAAACACCATATATTTT. Translation: CASSTRTGNTIYF.

This clonotype was recorded many times. The chain uses TRBV5-1 and TRBJ1-4, with D perhaps TRBD1 (6 bases). V gave up 4 bases and J gave up 7 bases, with 17 bases separating them. Germline CDR1 and CDR2: SGHRS and YFSETQ. CDR3 length equals 15 residues. CDR3 residues: CASSAEGGLAEKLFF. The CDR3 DNA reads as TGCGCCAGCAGCGCAGAGGGGGGCTTGGCTGAAAAACTGTTTTTT.

This clonotype was found a few times. This sequence joins TRBV4-1 and TRBJ2-5, with 10 bases lining up with TRBD2. V lost 1 base and J lost 5; bases outside the gene matches: 13. This CDR3 has 18 residues. Per germline, CDR1 MGHRA and CDR2 YSYEKL. CDR3 bases: TGCGCCAGCAGCCAAGCGGGGGCTAGCGGGGGCGCGGGGGAGACCCAGTACTTC. Translation gives CASSQAGASGGAGETQYF.

V is TRBV29-1 and J is TRBJ2-4; possibly TRBD1 for D (5 bases). Germline-derived CDR1 and CDR2 are SQVTM and ANQGSEA. The V gene lost 6 bases and the J gene lost 0 bases, with 15 bases spanning the gap. The CDR3 sequence is 15 residues long. CDR3 in DNA: TGCAGCGTGGACAAGAAGGGGATAGCCAAAAACATTCAGTACTTC. Residues: CSVDKKGIAKNIQYF.